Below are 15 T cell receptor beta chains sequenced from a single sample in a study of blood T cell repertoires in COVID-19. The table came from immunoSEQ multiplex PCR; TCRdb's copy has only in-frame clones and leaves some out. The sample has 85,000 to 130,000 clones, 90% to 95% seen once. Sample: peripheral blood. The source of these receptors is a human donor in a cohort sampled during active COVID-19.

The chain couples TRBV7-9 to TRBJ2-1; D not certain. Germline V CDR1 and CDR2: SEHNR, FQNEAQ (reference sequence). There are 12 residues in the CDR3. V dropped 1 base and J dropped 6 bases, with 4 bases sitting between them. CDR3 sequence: CASSLVANEQFF. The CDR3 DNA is TGTGCCAGCAGCTTAGTGGCCAATGAGCAGTTCTTC.

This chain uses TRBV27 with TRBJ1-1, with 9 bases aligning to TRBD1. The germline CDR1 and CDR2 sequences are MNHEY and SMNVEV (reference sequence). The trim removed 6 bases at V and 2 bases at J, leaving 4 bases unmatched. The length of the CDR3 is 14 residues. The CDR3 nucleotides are TGTGCCAGCAGCCCGGGACAGGGAAACACTGAAGCTTTCTTT. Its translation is CASSPGQGNTEAFF.

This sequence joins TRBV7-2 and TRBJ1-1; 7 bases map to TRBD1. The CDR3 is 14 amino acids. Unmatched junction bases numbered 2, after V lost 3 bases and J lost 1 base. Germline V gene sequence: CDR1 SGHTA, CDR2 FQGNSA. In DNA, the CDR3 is TGTGCCAGCAGCTTTTGGACAGGGAACACTGAAGCTTTCTTT. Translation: CASSFWTGNTEAFF.

This chain's CDR3 is CASSLVSGRGTEAFF. In DNA form, the CDR3 reads TGCGCCAGCAGCTTGGTTTCAGGAAGGGGCACTGAAGCTTTCTTT. The chain has TRBV5-1 and TRBJ1-1, with TRBD1 as a possible D gene (5 bases). Germline values: CDR1 SGHRS, CDR2 YFSETQ. The CDR3 totals 15 residues. V was clipped by 0 bases and J by 4 bases, with 13 bases between them.

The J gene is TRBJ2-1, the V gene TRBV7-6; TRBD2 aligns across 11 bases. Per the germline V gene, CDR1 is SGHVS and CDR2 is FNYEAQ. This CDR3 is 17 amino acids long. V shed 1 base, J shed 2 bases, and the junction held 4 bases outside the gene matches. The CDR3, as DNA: TGTGCCAGCAGCTTAGGCGTAGCGGGAGGGCCCTACAATGAGCAGTTCTTC. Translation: CASSLGVAGGPYNEQFF. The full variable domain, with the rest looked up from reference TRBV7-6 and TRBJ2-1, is GAGVSQSPRYKVTKRGQDVALRCDPISGHVSLYWYRQALGQGPEFLTYFNYEAQQDKSGLPNDRFSAERPEGSISTLTIQRTEQRDSAMYRCASSLGVAGGPYNEQFFGPGTRLTVL.

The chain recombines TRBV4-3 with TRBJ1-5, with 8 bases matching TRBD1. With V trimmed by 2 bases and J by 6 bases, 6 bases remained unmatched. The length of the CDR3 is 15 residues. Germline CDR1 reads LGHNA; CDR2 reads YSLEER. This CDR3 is CASSQWTGRGQPQHF. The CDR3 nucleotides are TGCGCCAGCAGCCAATGGACAGGGCGAGGTCAGCCCCAGCATTTT.

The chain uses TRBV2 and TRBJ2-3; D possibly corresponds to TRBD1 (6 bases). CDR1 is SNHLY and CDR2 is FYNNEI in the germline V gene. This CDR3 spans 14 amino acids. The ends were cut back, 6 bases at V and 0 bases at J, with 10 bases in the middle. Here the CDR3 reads CASRWGPSTDTQYF. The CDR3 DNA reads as TGTGCCAGCAGGTGGGGGCCCAGCACAGATACGCAGTATTTT.

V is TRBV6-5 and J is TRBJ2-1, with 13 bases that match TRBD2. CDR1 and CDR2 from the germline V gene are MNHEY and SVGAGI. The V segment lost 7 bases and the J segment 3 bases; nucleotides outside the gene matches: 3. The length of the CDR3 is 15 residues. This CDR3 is CASTGLAGVYNEQFF. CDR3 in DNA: TGTGCCAGCACCGGACTAGCGGGAGTCTACAATGAGCAGTTCTTC.

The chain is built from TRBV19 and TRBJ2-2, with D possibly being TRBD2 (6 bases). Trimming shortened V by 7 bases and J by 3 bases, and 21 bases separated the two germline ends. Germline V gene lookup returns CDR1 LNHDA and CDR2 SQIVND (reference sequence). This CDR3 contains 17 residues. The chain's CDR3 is CASKVDSGLRDTGELFF. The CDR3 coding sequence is TGTGCCAGTAAGGTAGATAGCGGTCTCAGGGACACCGGGGAGCTGTTTTTT. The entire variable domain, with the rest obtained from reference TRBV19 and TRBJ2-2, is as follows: DGGITQSPKYLFRKEGQNVTLSCEQNLNHDAMYWYRQDPGQGLRLIYYSQIVNDFQKGDIAEGYSVSREKKESFPLTVTSAQKNPTAFYLCASKVDSGLRDTGELFFGEGSRLTVL.

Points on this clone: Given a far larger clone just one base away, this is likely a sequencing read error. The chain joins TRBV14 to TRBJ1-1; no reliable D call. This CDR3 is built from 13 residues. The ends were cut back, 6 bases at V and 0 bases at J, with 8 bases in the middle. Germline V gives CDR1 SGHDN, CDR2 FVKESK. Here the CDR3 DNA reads TGTGCCAGCAGTTCCCAGGTGAACACTGAAGCTTTCTTT. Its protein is CASSSQVNTEAFF.

The CDR3 here is CASAILGELFF. DNA for the CDR3: TGTGCCAGCGCTATCCTCGGGGAGCTGTTTTTT. V usage is TRBV11-2 and J usage is TRBJ2-2; unclear D gene. The germline V and J ends were trimmed by 8 bases and 7 bases, with 8 bases remaining between them. Germline CDR1 is SGHAT and CDR2 is FQNNGV. This CDR3 has 11 amino acids. The variable domain in full, completed from reference TRBV11-2 and TRBJ2-2, reads EAGVAQSPRYKIIEKRQSVAFWCNPISGHATLYWYQQILGQGPKLLIQFQNNGVVDDSQLPKDRFSAERLKGVDSTLKIQPAKLEDSAVYLCASAILGELFFGEGSRLTVL.

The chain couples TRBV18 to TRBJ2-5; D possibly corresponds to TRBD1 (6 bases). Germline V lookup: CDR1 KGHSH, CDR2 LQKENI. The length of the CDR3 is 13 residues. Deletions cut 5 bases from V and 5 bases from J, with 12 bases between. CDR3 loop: CASSEQGRETQYF. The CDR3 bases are TGTGCCAGCTCAGAACAGGGTCGGGAGACCCAGTACTTC.

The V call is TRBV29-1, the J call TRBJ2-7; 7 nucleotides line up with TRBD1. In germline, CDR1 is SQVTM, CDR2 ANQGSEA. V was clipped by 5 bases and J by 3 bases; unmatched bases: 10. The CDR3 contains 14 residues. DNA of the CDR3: TGCAGCGTTTCCAGGGACAGCGCCTACTACGAGCAGTACTTC. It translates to CSVSRDSAYYEQYF.

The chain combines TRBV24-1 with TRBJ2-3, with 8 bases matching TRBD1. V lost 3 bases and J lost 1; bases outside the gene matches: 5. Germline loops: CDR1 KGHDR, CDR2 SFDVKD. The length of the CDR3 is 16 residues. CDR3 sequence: CATSDTTGAGTDTQYF. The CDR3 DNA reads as TGTGCCACCAGTGATACGACAGGGGCAGGCACAGATACGCAGTATTTT.

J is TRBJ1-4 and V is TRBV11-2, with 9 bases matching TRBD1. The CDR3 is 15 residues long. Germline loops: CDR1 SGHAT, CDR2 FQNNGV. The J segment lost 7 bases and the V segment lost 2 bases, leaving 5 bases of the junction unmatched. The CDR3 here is CASSLTRQGVEKLFF. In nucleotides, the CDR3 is TGTGCCAGCAGCTTAACGCGACAGGGGGTTGAAAAACTGTTTTTT. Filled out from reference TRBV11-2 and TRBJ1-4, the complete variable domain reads EAGVAQSPRYKIIEKRQSVAFWCNPISGHATLYWYQQILGQGPKLLIQFQNNGVVDDSQLPKDRFSAERLKGVDSTLKIQPAKLEDSAVYLCASSLTRQGVEKLFFGSGTQLSVL.